This T cell receptor beta chain is drawn from a study of blood T cell repertoires in COVID-19. Per the original data handling: Reference gene primer amplification yielded estimated nucleated cell counts. Method: immunoSEQ multiplex PCR; TCRdb's copy keeps in-frame clones and lacks some. The V and J calls and clone size are taken from that table; D and trimming were inferred from the DNA. This sample has about 150,000 clones, with about 80% found just once. Participant age was roughly 18 to 95 years, and participants resided in roughly 24 US areas. Clinical history reported by participants formed the basis on which cohorts were assigned. Symptom resolution, clearance, or two negative PCRs marked donors in Cohort 3 as recovered. CDR1 and CDR2 (germline): SGHDN, FVKESK. Deletions cut 4 bases from V and 10 bases from J, with 14 bases between. The CDR3 extends over 14 amino acids.

The origin of this receptor is a man between 45 and 60 years old who had recovered from COVID-19. The sample taken for sequencing was PBMCs or T cells enriched from blood (not recorded which). This sequence joins TRBV14 and TRBJ1-6, with D tentatively TRBD1 (5 bases). The CDR3 coding sequence is TGTGCCAGCAGCCTTCTAAGGGGAAACTCACCCCTCCACTTT. Its protein product is CASSLLRGNSPLHF.